This TCR beta chain came from a study of breast tumors, draining lymph nodes, adjacent tissues. Overall study results and limits: Compared with basal-like, luminal-like tumors shared significantly more repertoire with nontumor tissue. Tumor repertoires ranked between lymph nodes and nontumor tissue in diversity, with V and J gene preferences. Findings are consistent with lymph node origin and intratumoral expansion of most tumor T cells.

Axillary draining lymph nodes of breast cancer patients supplied the node samples. This CDR3 is 15 amino acids long. In germline, CDR1 is SNHLY, CDR2 FYNNEI. V was clipped by 2 bases and J by 3 bases; unmatched bases: 3. One entry per CDR3 protein, called by TCRdb with MiXCR from the multiplex PCR reads. The sample holds approximately 210,000 distinct CDR3 sequences; approximately 30% are singletons and the top ten take roughly 1.3%. Concerning this clonotype itself: Its antigen is currently unknown.

The genes are TRBV2 and TRBJ1-2; 10 positions agree with TRBD1. The sequence came from a female donor with breast cancer. Some clones in this sample may be carry-over from other donors' samples. Sample: axillary lymph node tissue. The CDR3 spells CASSERDRGDYGYTF. CDR3 bases: TGTGCCAGCAGTGAAAGGGACAGGGGAGACTATGGCTACACCTTC.